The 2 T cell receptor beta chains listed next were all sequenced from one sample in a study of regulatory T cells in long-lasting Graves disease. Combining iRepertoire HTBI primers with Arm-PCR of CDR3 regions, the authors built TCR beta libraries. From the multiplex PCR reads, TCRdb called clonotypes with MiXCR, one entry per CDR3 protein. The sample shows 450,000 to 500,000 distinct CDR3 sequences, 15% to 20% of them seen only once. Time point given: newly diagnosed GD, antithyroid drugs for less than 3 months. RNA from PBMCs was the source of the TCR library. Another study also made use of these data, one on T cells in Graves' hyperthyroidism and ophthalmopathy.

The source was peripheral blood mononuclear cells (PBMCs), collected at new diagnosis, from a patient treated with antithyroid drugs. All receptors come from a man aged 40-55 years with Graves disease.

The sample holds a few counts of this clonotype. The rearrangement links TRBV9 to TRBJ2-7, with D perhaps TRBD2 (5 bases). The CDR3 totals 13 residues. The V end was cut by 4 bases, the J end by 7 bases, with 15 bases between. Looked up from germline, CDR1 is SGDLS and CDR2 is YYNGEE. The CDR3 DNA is TGTGCCAGCAGCCGGGGATCCCCCGGAGAGCAGTACTTC. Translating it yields CASSRGSPGEQYF.

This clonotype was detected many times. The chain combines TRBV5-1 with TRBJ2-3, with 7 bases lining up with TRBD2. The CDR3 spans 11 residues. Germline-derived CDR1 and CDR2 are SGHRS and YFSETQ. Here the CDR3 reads CASGGTDTQYF. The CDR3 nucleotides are TGCGCAAGCGGGGGCACAGATACGCAGTATTTT.